This TCR beta chain was recovered during a study of blood T cell repertoires in COVID-19. In the study overall: Italy, Spain and the United States were the sources of the convalescent and acute COVID-19 samples. In each case, the material was cDNA or gDNA derived from T cells, B-cell-depleted T cells, or PBMCs.

In germline, CDR1 is LNHDA, CDR2 SQIVND (reference sequence). CDR3 size: 20 residues. Germline trimming cut 8 bases from V and 0 bases from J; bases unmatched to any gene: 19. In the original workflow: Researchers report that nucleated cell counts were estimated from reference gene primer amplification. Profiling relied on immunoSEQ multiplex PCR, and the TCRdb table lists in-frame clones only, not all of them. That table supplies the V and J calls and clone size; D and trimming were determined from the DNA. The top ten hold approximately 4% of the sample, which has roughly 350,000 clones, approximately 90% seen once.

The sample was peripheral blood. The sequence was obtained from a woman aged 45-65 years with active or convalescent COVID-19. The chain employs TRBV19 and TRBJ2-6; 7 bases agree with TRBD1. The CDR3 is CASRRDARGRLTSGANVLTF. DNA for the CDR3: TGTGCCAGTCGCCGAGATGCAAGGGGGCGCCTGACCTCTGGGGCCAACGTCCTGACTTTC.